This record covers a single T cell receptor (beta chain). The data derive from a study of Ad26.COV2.S vaccination and SARS-CoV-2 variants. The data were produced by immunoSEQ multiplex PCR, yet TCRdb's version contains in-frame clones alone and is incomplete. The sample shows approximately 400,000 clones, approximately 81% of them seen only once. The CDR3 spans 16 residues. Germline CDR1 is SQVTM and CDR2 is ANQGSEA. Trimming removed 6 bases from V and 0 bases from J; junction bases left unmatched: 9. Treatment noted: some 19 received Ad26.COV2.S at low or high dose, single or two shots; roughly five received placebo; per-sample allocation not given. Repertoires come from day 63 after the first vaccine or placebo injection. In Boston, the donor was an adult between 18-55 years of age.

This chain connects TRBV29-1 to TRBJ1-4, with 8 bases lining up with TRBD1. This specimen consisted of peripheral blood, obtained in a trial of Ad26.COV2.S vaccine versus placebo. The clonotype was recovered from a person between 18 and 59 years old who received the Ad26.COV2.S COVID-19 vaccine or a placebo. The CDR3 loop reads CSVRSTGQATNEKLFF. DNA of the CDR3: TGCAGCGTCCGCTCGACGGGACAGGCAACTAATGAAAAACTGTTTTTT.